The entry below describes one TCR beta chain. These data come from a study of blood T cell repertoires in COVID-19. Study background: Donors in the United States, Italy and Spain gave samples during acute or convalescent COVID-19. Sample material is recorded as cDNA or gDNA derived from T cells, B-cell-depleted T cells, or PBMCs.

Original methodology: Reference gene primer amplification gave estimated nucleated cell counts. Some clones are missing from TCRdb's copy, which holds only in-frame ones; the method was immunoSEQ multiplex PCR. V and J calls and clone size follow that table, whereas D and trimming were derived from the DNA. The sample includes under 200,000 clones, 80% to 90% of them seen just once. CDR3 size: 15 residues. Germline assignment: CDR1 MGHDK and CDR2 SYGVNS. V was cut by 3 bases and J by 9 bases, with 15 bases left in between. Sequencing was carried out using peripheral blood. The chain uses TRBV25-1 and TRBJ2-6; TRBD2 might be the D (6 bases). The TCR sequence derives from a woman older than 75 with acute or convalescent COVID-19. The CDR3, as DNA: TGTGCCAGCAGTGACTTTGTGGGGGGAGTCAACGTCCTGACTTTC. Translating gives CASSDFVGGVNVLTF.